These 5 T cell receptor beta chains originate from one sample sequenced in a study of post-analysis software for immune sequencing data. No antigens are known for them. The authors incorporated unique molecular identifiers into the TCR beta cDNA libraries. TCRdb reanalysed the PCR reads using MiXCR and keeps one entry per CDR3 protein. The sample yields hundreds of thousands of distinct CDR3 sequences, roughly 30% seen once. General study results and limits: Included in a set of roughly five TRBV segments more frequent in patients than controls were TRBV5-6, TRBV5-1 and TRBV20-1.

Sequencing input: blood. The origin of the receptors is a girl between 5 and 17 years old with multiple sclerosis.

A note on this clonotype: An end of the junction does not agree with germline; a read error may underlie this. CDR3 nucleotide sequence: TGTGTCAGCAGCCTGCACGGACTAGCGCGAACCTACAATGAGCAGTTCTTC. It codes for CVSSLHGLARTYNEQFF. This sequence joins TRBV3-1 and TRBJ2-1, with TRBD2 matching 9 bases. Germline lookup yields CDR1 LGHDT and CDR2 YNNKEL (reference sequence). This CDR3 region has 17 residues.

This clonotype was recorded a few times. This chain links TRBV20-1 with TRBJ2-1; perhaps D is TRBD1 or TRBD2 (5 bases each). Germline CDR1 is DFQATT and CDR2 is SNEGSKA (reference sequence). The CDR3 is 17 residues long. The V and J ends lost 0 bases and 8 bases respectively, with 23 bases between them. The DNA of the CDR3 is TGCAGTGCTAGAGACCCCACCCGGGACCCAAATCGGGATGAGCAGTTCTTC. This gives the protein CSARDPTRDPNRDEQFF.

The chain uses TRBV7-9 and TRBJ1-2; D is undetermined. The V gene lost 1 base and the J gene lost 8 bases, with 8 bases spanning the gap. The CDR3 loop spans 12 amino acids. The germline V gene encodes CDR1 SEHNR and CDR2 FQNEAQ (reference sequence). CDR3 nucleotides: TGTGCCAGCAGCTTAGAGCACCACGGCTACACCTTC. This encodes CASSLEHHGYTF.

This clonotype has a handful of counts. This chain uses TRBV9 with TRBJ2-1; TRBD1 aligns across 8 bases. Germline lookup yields CDR1 SGDLS and CDR2 YYNGEE. The length of the CDR3 is 12 residues. The V gene end was trimmed by 3 bases and the J gene end by 8 bases; junction bases not matched to a gene: 1. The CDR3 region is CASSGQGHEQFF. In nucleotides, the CDR3 is TGTGCCAGCAGCGGACAGGGGCATGAGCAGTTCTTC.

This clonotype was picked up a small number of times. The chain joins TRBV10-3 to TRBJ1-4; D is ambiguous. The germline CDR1 and CDR2 sequences are ENHRY and SYGVKD. The CDR3 loop spans 14 amino acids. Trimming took off 0 bases at V and 7 bases at J, with 9 bases between the two ends. The DNA of the CDR3 is TGTGCCATCAGTGAGTCCGGGAGAGGTGAAAAACTGTTTTTT. Translated: CAISESGRGEKLFF.